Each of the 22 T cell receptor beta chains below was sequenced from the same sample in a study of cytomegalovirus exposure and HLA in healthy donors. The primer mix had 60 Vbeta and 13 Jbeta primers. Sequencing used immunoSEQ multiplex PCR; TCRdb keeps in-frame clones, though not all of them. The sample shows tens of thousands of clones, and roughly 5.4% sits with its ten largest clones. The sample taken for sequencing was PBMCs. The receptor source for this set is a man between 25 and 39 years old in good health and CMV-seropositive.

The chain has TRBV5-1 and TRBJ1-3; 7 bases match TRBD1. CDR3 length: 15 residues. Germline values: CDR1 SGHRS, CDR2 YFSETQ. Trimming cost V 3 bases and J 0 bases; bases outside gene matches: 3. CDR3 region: CASSWDSISGNTIYF. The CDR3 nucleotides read TGCGCCAGCAGCTGGGACAGCATCTCTGGAAACACCATATATTTT.

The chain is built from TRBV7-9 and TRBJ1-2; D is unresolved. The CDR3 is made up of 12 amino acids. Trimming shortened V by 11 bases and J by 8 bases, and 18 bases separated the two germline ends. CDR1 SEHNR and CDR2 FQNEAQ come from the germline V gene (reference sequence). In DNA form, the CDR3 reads TGTGCCGCCGTGAGGCTTCGGCGGGGCTACACCTTC. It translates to CAAVRLRRGYTF.

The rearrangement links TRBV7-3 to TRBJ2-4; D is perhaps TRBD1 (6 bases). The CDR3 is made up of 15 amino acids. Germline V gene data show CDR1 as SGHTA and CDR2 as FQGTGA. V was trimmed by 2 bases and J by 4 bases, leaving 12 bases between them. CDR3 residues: CASSLGFGQKNIQYF. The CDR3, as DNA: TGTGCCAGCAGCTTAGGGTTTGGACAGAAAAACATTCAGTACTTC.

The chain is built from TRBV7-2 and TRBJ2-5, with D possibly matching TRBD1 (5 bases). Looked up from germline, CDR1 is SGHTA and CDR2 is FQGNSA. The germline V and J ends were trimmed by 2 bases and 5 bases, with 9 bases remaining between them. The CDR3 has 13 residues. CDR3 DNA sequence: TGTGCCAGCAGCTTAATGTACAGGGAGACCCAGTACTTC. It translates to CASSLMYRETQYF. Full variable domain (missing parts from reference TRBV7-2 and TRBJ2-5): GAGVSQSPSNKVTEKGKDVELRCDPISGHTALYWYRQSLGQGLEFLIYFQGNSAPDKSGLPSDRFSAERTGGSVSTLTIQRTQQEDSAVYLCASSLMYRETQYFGPGTRLLVL.

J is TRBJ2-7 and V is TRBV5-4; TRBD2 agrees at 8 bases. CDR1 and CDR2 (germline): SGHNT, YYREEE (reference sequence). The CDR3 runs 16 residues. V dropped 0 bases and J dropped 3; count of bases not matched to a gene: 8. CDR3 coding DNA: TGTGCCAGCAGCTTGGGGGGCAGGACTAGCTTCTACGAGCAGTACTTC. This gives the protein CASSLGGRTSFYEQYF. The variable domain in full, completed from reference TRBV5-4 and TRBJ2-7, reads ETGVTQSPTHLIKTRGQQVTLRCSSQSGHNTVSWYQQALGQGPQFIFQYYREEENGRGNFPPRFSGLQFPNYSSELNVNALELDDSALYLCASSLGGRTSFYEQYFGPGTRLTVT.

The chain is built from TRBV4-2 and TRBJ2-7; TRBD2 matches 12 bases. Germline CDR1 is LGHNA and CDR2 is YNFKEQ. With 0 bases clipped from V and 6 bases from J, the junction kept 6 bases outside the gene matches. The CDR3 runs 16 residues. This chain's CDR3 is CASSQDLTSGSLEQYF. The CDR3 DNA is TGTGCCAGCAGCCAAGATCTGACTAGCGGGAGCCTCGAGCAGTACTTC.

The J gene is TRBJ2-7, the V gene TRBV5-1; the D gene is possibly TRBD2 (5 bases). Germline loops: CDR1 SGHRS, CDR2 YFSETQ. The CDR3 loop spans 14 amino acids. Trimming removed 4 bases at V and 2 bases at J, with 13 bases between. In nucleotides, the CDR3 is TGCGCCAGCAGCCTGCCGGGGAACGCCTACGAGCAGTACTTC. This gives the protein CASSLPGNAYEQYF.

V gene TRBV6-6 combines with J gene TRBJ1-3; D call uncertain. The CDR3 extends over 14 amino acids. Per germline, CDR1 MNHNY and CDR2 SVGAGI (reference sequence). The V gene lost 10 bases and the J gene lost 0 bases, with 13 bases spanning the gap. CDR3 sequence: CAIRSQRSGNTIYF. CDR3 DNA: TGTGCCATCCGCAGTCAACGCTCTGGAAACACCATATATTTT.

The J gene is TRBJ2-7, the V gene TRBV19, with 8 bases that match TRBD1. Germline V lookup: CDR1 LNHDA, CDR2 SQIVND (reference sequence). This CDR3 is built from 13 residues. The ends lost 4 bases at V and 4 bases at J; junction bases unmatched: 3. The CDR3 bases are TGTGCCAGTAGTAAGACAGGGGAGTACGAGCAGTACTTC. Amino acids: CASSKTGEYEQYF.

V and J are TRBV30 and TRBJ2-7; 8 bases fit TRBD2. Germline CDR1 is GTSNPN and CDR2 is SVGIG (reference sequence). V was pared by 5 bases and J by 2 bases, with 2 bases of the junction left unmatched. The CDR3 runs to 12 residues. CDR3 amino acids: CAWRGGTYEQYF. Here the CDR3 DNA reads TGTGCCTGGCGGGGGGGGACCTACGAGCAGTACTTC.

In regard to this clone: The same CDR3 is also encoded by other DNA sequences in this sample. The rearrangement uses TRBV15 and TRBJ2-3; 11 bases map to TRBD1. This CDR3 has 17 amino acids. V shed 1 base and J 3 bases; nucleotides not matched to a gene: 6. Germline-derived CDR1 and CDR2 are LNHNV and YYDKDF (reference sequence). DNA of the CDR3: TGTGCCACCAGCAGAGTCACCGGGACAGGGGGGACAGATACGCAGTATTTT. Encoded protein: CATSRVTGTGGTDTQYF.

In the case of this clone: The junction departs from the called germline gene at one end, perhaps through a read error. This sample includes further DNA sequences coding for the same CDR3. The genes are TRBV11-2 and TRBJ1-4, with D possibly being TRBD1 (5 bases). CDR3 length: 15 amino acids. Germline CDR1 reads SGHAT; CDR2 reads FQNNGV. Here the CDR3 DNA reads TGTGCCAGTAGCTTAGATGATCGGGGGGATGAAAAACTGTTTTTT. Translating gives CASSLDDRGDEKLFF.

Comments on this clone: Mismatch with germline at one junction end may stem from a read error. CDR3 DNA: TGTGCTAGCAGCTTAGGGGCCTCGCCCCTCAATGAGCAGTTCTTC. Encoded protein: CASSLGASPLNEQFF. The chain couples TRBV7-7 to TRBJ2-1, with a tentative D call TRBD1 (5 bases). CDR3 size: 15 residues. CDR1 is SSHAT and CDR2 is FNYEAQ in the germline V gene (reference sequence). The whole variable domain, filled in from reference TRBV7-7 and TRBJ2-1, reads GAGVSQSPRYKVTKRGQDVTLRCDPISSHATLYWYQQALGQGPEFLTYFNYEAQPDKSGLPSDRFSAERPEGSISTLTIQRTEQRDSAMYRCASSLGASPLNEQFFGPGTRLTVL.

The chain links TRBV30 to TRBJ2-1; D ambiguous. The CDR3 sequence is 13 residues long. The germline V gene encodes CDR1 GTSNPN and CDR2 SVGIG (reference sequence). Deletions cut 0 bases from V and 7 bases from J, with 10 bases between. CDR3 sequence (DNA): TGTGCCTGGAGTGTAATGGAGTGGAATGAGCAGTTCTTC. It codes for CAWSVMEWNEQFF.

Here the CDR3 reads CATSRARATTNEKLFF. The CDR3 DNA reads as TGTGCCACCAGCAGAGCCAGGGCGACGACTAATGAAAAACTGTTTTTT. V gene TRBV15 combines with J gene TRBJ1-4; tentatively, D is TRBD1 (5 bases). Trimming removed 1 base at V and 2 bases at J, with 11 bases between. This CDR3 contains 16 residues. The germline V gene has CDR1 LNHNV and CDR2 YYDKDF (reference sequence).

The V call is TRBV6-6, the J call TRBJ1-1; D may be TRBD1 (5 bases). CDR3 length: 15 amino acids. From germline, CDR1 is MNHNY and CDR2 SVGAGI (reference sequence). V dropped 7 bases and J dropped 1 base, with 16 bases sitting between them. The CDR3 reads CASKFSERGNTEAFF. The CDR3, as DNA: TGTGCCAGCAAGTTTTCGGAAAGGGGGAACACTGAAGCTTTCTTT.

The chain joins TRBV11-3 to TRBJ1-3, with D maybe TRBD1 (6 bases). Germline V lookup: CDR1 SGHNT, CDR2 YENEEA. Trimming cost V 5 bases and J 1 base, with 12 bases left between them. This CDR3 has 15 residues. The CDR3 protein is CASSPAGTSGNTIYF. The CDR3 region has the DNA TGTGCCAGCAGCCCAGCCGGGACATCTGGAAACACCATATATTTT.

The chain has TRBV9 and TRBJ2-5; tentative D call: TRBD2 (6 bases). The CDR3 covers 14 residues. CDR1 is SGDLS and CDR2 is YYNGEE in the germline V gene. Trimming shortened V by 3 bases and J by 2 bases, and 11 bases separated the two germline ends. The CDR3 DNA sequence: TGTGCCAGCAGCGGACCGGGACTTCAAGAGACCCAGTACTTC. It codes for CASSGPGLQETQYF.

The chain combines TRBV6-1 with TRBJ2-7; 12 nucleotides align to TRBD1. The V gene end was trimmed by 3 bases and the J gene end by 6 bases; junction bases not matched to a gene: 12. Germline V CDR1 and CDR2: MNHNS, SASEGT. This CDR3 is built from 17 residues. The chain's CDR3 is CASSESGDRGLLSEQYF. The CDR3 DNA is TGTGCCAGCAGTGAGTCCGGGGACAGGGGGCTTTTATCCGAGCAGTACTTC.

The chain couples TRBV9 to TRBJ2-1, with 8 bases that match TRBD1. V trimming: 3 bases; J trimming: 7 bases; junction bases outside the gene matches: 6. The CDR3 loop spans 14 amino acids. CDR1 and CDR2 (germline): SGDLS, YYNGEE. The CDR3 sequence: CASSARTGKNEQFF. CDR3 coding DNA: TGTGCCAGCAGCGCCCGGACAGGGAAAAATGAGCAGTTCTTC.

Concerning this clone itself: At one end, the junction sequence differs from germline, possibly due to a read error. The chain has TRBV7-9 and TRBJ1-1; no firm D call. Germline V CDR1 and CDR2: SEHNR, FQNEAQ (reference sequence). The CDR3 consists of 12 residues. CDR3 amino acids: CASSLGTVEDFF. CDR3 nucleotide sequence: TGTGCCAGCAGCTTAGGAACAGTCGAAGATTTCTTT.

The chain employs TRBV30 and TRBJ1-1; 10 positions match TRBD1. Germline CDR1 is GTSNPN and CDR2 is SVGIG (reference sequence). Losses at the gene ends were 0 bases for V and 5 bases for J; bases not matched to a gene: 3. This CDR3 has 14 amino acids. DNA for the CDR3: TGTGCCTGGAGTGTATTGGACAGGGGGACTGAAGCTTTCTTT. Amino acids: CAWSVLDRGTEAFF.